The entry below gives a single T cell receptor (beta chain) sequence along with its context. Produced via immunoSEQ multiplex PCR; TCRdb's table is partial and in-frame only. The sample table sets out about 140,000 clones. This record belongs to a study of T cell responses to AZD1222 COVID-19 vaccine. CDR3 length equals 16 residues. Trimming took off 6 bases at V and 8 bases at J, with 24 bases between the two ends. Germline lookup yields CDR1 MNHEY and CDR2 SVGEGT. Sample: peripheral blood. This chain uses TRBV6-2 or TRBV6-3 with TRBJ2-3; TRBD2 might be the D (6 bases). The origin of this receptor is an adult in good health. For the CDR3, the DNA is TGTGCCAGCAGCACCGGACGTCCCTGGGAGGAGGGTACGCAGTATTTT. Protein sequence: CASSTGRPWEEGTQYF.